The present T cell receptor beta chain was sequenced within a study of T-cell reconstitution after alpha-beta-depleted transplantation in children (TCRdb year 2016). Regarding the research as a whole: Using TCR repertoire profiling, the study followed T-cell immune reconstitution in a quantitative way in children after TCRalphabeta/CD19-depleted allogeneic hematopoietic cell transplantation.

The library relied on PCR. The sequencer was an Illumina HiSeq 2500. TCR libraries were prepared with molecular barcoding, using unique molecular identifiers to normalize TCRbeta repertoire quantification. TCRdb reprocessed the public reads (quality trimming at Q25 with fastp, clone calling with MiXCR) and kept in-frame beta chains. Each entry is one CDR3 protein sequence, shown with its most common DNA and genes. The sample includes some 100,000 distinct CDR3 sequences, with around 16% observed a single time. The top ten constitute around 20% of the sample. This clonotype has ten or more counts. The clone's antigen remains unknown. No qualities accompany the bases; no much larger clone lies one base away. What this sample's treatment or condition label stands for: allogeneic hematopoietic cell transplantation with graft depleted of TCRalphabeta T cells and CD19 B cells. Transplant recipients were children who received TCRalphabeta/CD19-depleted allogeneic hematopoietic cell grafts.

General study outcomes and caveats: The apparently early alphabetaT-cell count recovery about two months after transplant was reportedly dependent on only several hundred rapidly expanded clones derived from non-depleted graft cells. In some patients, high TCRbeta diversity at day 60 was attributed to recipient T cells and intrathymic progenitors that had survived conditioning. The frequencies of hyperexpanded clones fell over the following months, and after one year, T-cell counts and TCRbeta diversity were mostly attributed to newly produced T cells.

This TCR was recovered from a male patient aged 2-15 years who had a stem cell transplant for acute lymphoblastic leukemia, so the T cells may come from the graft donor. The specimen comprised PBMCs, mostly from graft donor cells, sampled 180 days after TCRalphabeta/CD19-depleted stem cell transplant.

The CDR3 sequence is CASTPPTQDRAGNTIYF. The sequenced DNA: TGTGCCAGCACCCCACCCACCCAAGACAGGGCTGGAAACACCATATATTTT. The chain couples TRBV28 to TRBJ1-3; 7 bases in between match TRBD1. Unmatched junction bases come to 14, with V trimmed by 7 bases and J by 2 bases. CDR1 and CDR2 are drawn from the germline V gene: MDHEN, SYDVKM. The cysteine opens and the phenylalanine closes a CDR3 of 17 amino acids. The kept DNA is CDR3 alone, 51 bases in frame from the first base.